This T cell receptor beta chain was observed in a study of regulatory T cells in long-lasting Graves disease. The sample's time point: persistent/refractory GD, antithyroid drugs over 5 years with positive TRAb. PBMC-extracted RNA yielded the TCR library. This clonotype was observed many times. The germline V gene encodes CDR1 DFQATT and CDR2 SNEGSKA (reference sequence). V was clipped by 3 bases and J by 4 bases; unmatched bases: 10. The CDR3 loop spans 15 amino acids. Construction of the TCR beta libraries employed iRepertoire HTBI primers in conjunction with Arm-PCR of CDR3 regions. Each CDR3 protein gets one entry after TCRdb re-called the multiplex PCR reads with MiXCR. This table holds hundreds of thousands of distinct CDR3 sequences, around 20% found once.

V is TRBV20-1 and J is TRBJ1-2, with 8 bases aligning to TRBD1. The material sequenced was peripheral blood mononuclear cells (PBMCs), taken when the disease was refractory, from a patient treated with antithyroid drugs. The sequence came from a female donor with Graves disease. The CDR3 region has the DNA TGCAGTGCTAGGACCGTCGGACAGGGCAGCTATGGCTACACCTTC. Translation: CSARTVGQGSYGYTF.